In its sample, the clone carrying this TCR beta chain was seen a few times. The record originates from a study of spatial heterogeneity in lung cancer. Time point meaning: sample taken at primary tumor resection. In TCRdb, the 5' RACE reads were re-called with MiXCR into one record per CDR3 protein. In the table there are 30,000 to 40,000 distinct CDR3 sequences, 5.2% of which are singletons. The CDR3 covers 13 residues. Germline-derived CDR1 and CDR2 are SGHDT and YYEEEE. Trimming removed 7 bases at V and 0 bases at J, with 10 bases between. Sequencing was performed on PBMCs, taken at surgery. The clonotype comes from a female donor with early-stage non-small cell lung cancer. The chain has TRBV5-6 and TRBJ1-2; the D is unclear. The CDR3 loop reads CASAETSNYGYTF. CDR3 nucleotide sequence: TGTGCCAGCGCAGAAACCTCTAACTATGGCTACACCTTC.